This T cell receptor (beta chain) was captured by sequencing in a study of blood T cells in healthy people across ages. Alongside a J-beta primer mix, a sample-barcoded 5' primer served in a second PCR lasting about 7 to 11 cycles. TCRdb ran MiXCR on the 5' RACE reads and lists one entry per CDR3 protein. The sample includes about 1.5 million distinct CDR3 sequences, less than 45% of them seen just once. CDR3 length equals 15 residues. V was clipped by 6 bases and J by 4 bases; unmatched bases: 10. The V gene's germline CDR1 is DFQATT and CDR2 SNEGSKA (reference sequence). Sequenced material: blood. V usage is TRBV20-1 and J usage is TRBJ1-5; 9 bases agree with TRBD1. The TCR originated in a woman aged 18 to 35 in good health. The CDR3 sequence is CSAMGQGGDNQPQHF. The CDR3 region has the DNA TGCAGTGCCATGGGACAGGGAGGGGATAATCAGCCCCAGCATTTT.